This T cell receptor beta chain was captured in a study of T cell changes during pregnancy in multiple sclerosis. The data were produced by immunoSEQ multiplex PCR, yet TCRdb's version contains in-frame clones alone and is incomplete. The sample has 55,000 to 85,000 clones; 80% to 95% are singletons. Germline V gene data show CDR1 as SGHRS and CDR2 as YFSETQ. The CDR3 is 15 residues long. With 3 bases removed from V and 3 bases from J, the gap between germline ends came to 15 bases. V usage is TRBV5-1 and J usage is TRBJ1-2; perhaps TRBD1 as D (6 bases). Sequencing used CD4+ T cells from peripheral blood mononuclear cells, obtained after pregnancy. This sequence was found in a female donor with multiple sclerosis, enrolled in a pregnancy study. Here the CDR3 DNA reads TGCGCCAGCAGCTGGGGGGGCGCCGGGGACTATGGCTACACCTTC. Amino acid sequence: CASSWGGAGDYGYTF.